The 8 T cell receptor beta chains below all came from one sample that was sequenced in a study of shared clonotypes between healthy human individuals. Only in-frame clones appear in the TCRdb table, and some are missing; sequencing was by immunoSEQ multiplex PCR. This repertoire shows about a million clones, 77% found once; its top ten account for roughly 0.83%. Sequencing was performed on memory CD4+ T cells from PBMCs. Stated subset: CD45RA-negative fraction. Every receptor here comes from a man aged 18 to 30 in good health. Some clones in this sample may be carry-over from other donors' samples.

V gene TRBV11-1 combines with J gene TRBJ2-5; 10 bases fit TRBD2. CDR3 length: 15 amino acids. The V gene's germline CDR1 is SGHAT and CDR2 FQDESV (reference sequence). J lost 5 bases, V lost 5 bases, and 8 bases had no gene match. DNA for the CDR3: TGTGCCAGCAGCCCGATTAGCGGGAGGTCGGAGACCCAGTACTTC. Protein product: CASSPISGRSETQYF.

This chain joins TRBV28 and TRBJ2-1; D gene ambiguous. The CDR3 runs to 12 residues. Trimming removed 5 bases from V and 8 bases from J, with 10 bases in between. Germline CDR1 MDHEN, CDR2 SYDVKM. This CDR3 reads CASSEERHEQFF. DNA of the CDR3: TGTGCCAGCAGTGAGGAGCGACATGAGCAGTTCTTC.

The rearrangement uses TRBV27 and TRBJ2-6; 7 positions match TRBD1. Germline V gene sequence: CDR1 MNHEY, CDR2 SMNVEV (reference sequence). The V segment lost 7 bases and the J segment 2 bases; nucleotides outside the gene matches: 8. The CDR3 length is 16 residues. Here the CDR3 DNA reads TGTGCCAGCACTAACAGGGGTATTCCTGGGGCCAACGTCCTGACTTTC. Encoded protein: CASTNRGIPGANVLTF. The full variable domain, completed using reference TRBV27 and TRBJ2-6, is EAQVTQNPRYLITVTGKKLTVTCSQNMNHEYMSWYRQDPGLGLRQIYYSMNVEVTDKGDVPEGYKVSRKEKRNFPLILESPSPNQTSLYFCASTNRGIPGANVLTFGAGSRLTVL.

The gene calls are TRBV9 and TRBJ1-3; possibly TRBD1 for D (5 bases). CDR1 and CDR2 (germline): SGDLS, YYNGEE. Trimming took 4 bases from V and 0 from J, leaving 11 bases between them. The CDR3 is 15 amino acids. DNA for the CDR3: TGTGCCAGCAGCTCGACAGCCTACTCTGGAAACACCATATATTTT. Its translation is CASSSTAYSGNTIYF. The variable domain in full, with the rest retrieved from reference TRBV9 and TRBJ1-3, is DSGVTQTPKHLITATGQRVTLRCSPRSGDLSVYWYQQSLDQGLQFLIQYYNGEERAKGNILERFSAQQFPDLHSELNLSSLELGDSALYFCASSSTAYSGNTIYFGEGSWLTVV.

The CDR3: CASRLDSAYGYTF. The CDR3, as DNA: TGTGCCAGCAGGCTCGACAGCGCTTATGGCTACACCTTC. V gene TRBV2 combines with J gene TRBJ1-2; possible D gene TRBD1, 5 bases. Looked up from germline, CDR1 is SNHLY and CDR2 is FYNNEI. V was cut by 6 bases and J by 5 bases, with 13 bases left in between. This CDR3 spans 13 amino acids.

Of note for this clone: A read error is possible here, since a much larger clone lies one base away. The same CDR3 arises from other DNA sequences in this sample as well. V is TRBV2 and J is TRBJ2-7; D is unresolved. This CDR3 is 13 amino acids long. Germline V gene lookup returns CDR1 SNHLY and CDR2 FYNNEI. The CDR3 DNA follows: TGTGCCAGCAGTGATAGGCAACCTTACGAGCAATACTTC. This gives the protein CASSDRQPYEQYF.

V and J are TRBV18 and TRBJ1-5; the D gene is possibly TRBD1 (6 bases). Germline loops: CDR1 KGHSH, CDR2 LQKENI. Deletions cut 0 bases from V and 7 bases from J, with 16 bases between. This CDR3 has 16 amino acids. CDR3 nucleotide sequence: TGTGCCAGCTCACCACCGGTTCGGGGGGCTGAGCAGCCCCAGCATTTT. Translating it yields CASSPPVRGAEQPQHF.

There are a few counts of this clone. The gene calls are TRBV9 and TRBJ1-4; D remains ambiguous. Germline CDR1 SGDLS, CDR2 YYNGEE. V lost 0 bases to trimming and J lost 3 bases, with 9 bases between them. The CDR3 spans 15 residues. CDR3 sequence: CASSVGRSSNEKLFF. Here the CDR3 DNA reads TGTGCCAGCAGCGTAGGTCGGTCTTCTAATGAAAAACTGTTTTTT.